The source of this TCR beta chain is a study of cytomegalovirus exposure and HLA in healthy donors. PCR involved 60 Vbeta and 13 Jbeta primers. The table came from immunoSEQ multiplex PCR; TCRdb's copy has only in-frame clones and leaves some out. Of approximately 170,000 clones in the sample, roughly two thirds were seen once. Whereas donors were nominally healthy upon sampling, unrecorded immune exposures were probable. The V gene's germline CDR1 is GTSNPN and CDR2 SVGIG (reference sequence). The ends lost 1 base at V and 3 bases at J; junction bases unmatched: 8. The CDR3 covers 15 residues. Sequenced sample: PBMCs. This receptor was taken from a woman aged 18-30 years in good health and CMV-seropositive. This chain links TRBV30 with TRBJ2-7, with 8 bases that match TRBD2. The DNA for the CDR3 is TGTGCCTGGAGTGGGGGGGGACTAGGGGACTACGAGCAGTACTTC. This codes for CAWSGGGLGDYEQYF. The variable domain in full, with the rest retrieved from reference TRBV30 and TRBJ2-7, is SQTIHQWPATLVQPVGSPLSLECTVEGTSNPNLYWYRQAAGRGLQLLFYSVGIGQISSEVPQNLSASRPQDRQFILSSKKLLLSDSGFYLCAWSGGGLGDYEQYFGPGTRLTVT.